This TCR beta chain was recovered during a study of shared clonotypes between healthy human individuals. Here immunoSEQ multiplex PCR was the method, and the copy in TCRdb shows in-frame clones only, minus some. Of roughly 400,000 clones in the sample, 96% are singletons; the top ten hold about 0.34%. In CD8 memory, CD45RO+ cells were put together with CCR7-negative CD45RA+ TemRA cells. Details on this clone: Its matching antigen is unknown.

V shed 4 bases and J 4 bases; nucleotides not matched to a gene: 8. Germline V gene data show CDR1 as SGHTS and CDR2 as YDEGEE. The CDR3 is made up of 15 amino acids. Whole-study findings and limits: Researchers found naive subsets generally carried larger estimated richness than memory subsets. In contrast to clonotypes shared by all four donors, non-shared clonotypes had lower generation probabilities.

The receptor was derived from a man younger than 40 in good health. The sequenced material came from memory CD8+ T cells sorted from blood. Subset of the sample: CD45RO+ cells pooled with CCR7-negative TemRA cells. V and J are TRBV5-8 and TRBJ2-5, with 9 nucleotides matching TRBD1. The CDR3 sequence: CASSPRGTGIETQYF. CDR3 sequence (DNA): TGTGCCAGCAGCCCCCGAGGGACAGGGATAGAGACCCAGTACTTC.